The 29 T cell receptor beta chains given below trace back to one sample, sequenced in a study of blood T cell repertoires in COVID-19. The table came from immunoSEQ multiplex PCR; TCRdb's copy has only in-frame clones and leaves some out. The table lists about 80,000 clones, 80% of them singletons. Sequenced: peripheral blood. The receptors shown here come from a man aged 55 to 70 with active or convalescent COVID-19.

The chain uses TRBV5-1 and TRBJ1-1, with 9 bases lining up with TRBD1. The ends lost 3 bases at V and 7 bases at J; junction bases unmatched: 13. The germline gives CDR1 SGHRS, CDR2 YFSETQ. There are 16 residues in the CDR3. CDR3 loop: CASSYKIGTGTVEAFF. In DNA, the CDR3 is TGCGCCAGCAGCTATAAGATAGGGACAGGGACGGTTGAAGCTTTCTTT.

This chain links TRBV4-2 with TRBJ2-5; TRBD2 matches 7 bases. Germline V CDR1 and CDR2: LGHNA, YNFKEQ. V gave up 1 base and J gave up 4 bases; unmatched junction bases: 3. The CDR3 consists of 14 residues. The CDR3 loop reads CASSQGEGLETQYF. The DNA of the CDR3 is TGTGCCAGCAGCCAAGGGGAGGGCCTAGAGACCCAGTACTTC.

The rearrangement joins TRBV7-6 to TRBJ2-1; D may be TRBD2 (6 bases). Per germline, CDR1 SGHVS and CDR2 FNYEAQ. V lost 5 bases to trimming and J lost 0 bases, with 14 bases between them. CDR3 size: 16 residues. The CDR3 DNA sequence: TGTGCCAGCAGCCCCATAGCGGTGAGCTCCTACAATGAGCAGTTCTTC. This codes for CASSPIAVSSYNEQFF.

The chain uses TRBV5-8 and TRBJ1-4, with D unresolved. Trimming took off 4 bases at V and 2 bases at J, with 12 bases between the two ends. The CDR3 covers 15 residues. CDR1 and CDR2 from the germline V gene are SGHTS and YDEGEE. CDR3 nucleotides: TGTGCCAGCAGCGGAGCCGGGAATACTAATGAAAAACTGTTTTTT. Protein: CASSGAGNTNEKLFF.

The table lists this clone with a few counts. This chain links TRBV27 with TRBJ1-6; D unclear. The germline CDR1 and CDR2 sequences are MNHEY and SMNVEV (reference sequence). The V end lost 8 bases, the J end lost 8 bases, and 16 bases lay between the germline ends. CDR3 length: 14 amino acids. The CDR3 sequence is CASGLDGLDSPLHF. In DNA form, the CDR3 reads TGTGCCAGCGGCCTCGATGGTCTCGATTCACCCCTCCACTTT.

The rearrangement links TRBV9 to TRBJ1-3; D is unclear. The CDR3 loop spans 17 amino acids. Germline CDR1 SGDLS, CDR2 YYNGEE. Deletions cut 1 base from V and 0 bases from J, with 14 bases between. CDR3: CASSVNGRRSSGNTIYF. Written as DNA, the CDR3 is TGTGCCAGCAGCGTAAACGGTCGGCGGTCCTCTGGAAACACCATATATTTT.

In its sample, this clone was seen a few times. The V and J genes are TRBV18 and TRBJ1-5, with D possibly matching TRBD1 (6 bases). This CDR3 region has 17 residues. The V gene lost 6 bases and the J gene lost 0 bases, with 18 bases spanning the gap. Germline CDR1 and CDR2: KGHSH and LQKENI. Here the CDR3 DNA reads TGTGCCAGCTCCTTGAACCCGACAGGCAATAGCAATCAGCCCCAGCATTTT. It codes for CASSLNPTGNSNQPQHF.

The chain recombines TRBV9 with TRBJ2-2, with 13 bases that match TRBD2. Germline V lookup: CDR1 SGDLS, CDR2 YYNGEE. The CDR3 is made up of 16 amino acids. Germline trimming cut 3 bases from V and 3 bases from J; bases unmatched to any gene: 2. The CDR3 nucleotides read TGTGCCAGCAGCGCGGGACTAGCGGGGTACACCGGGGAGCTGTTTTTT. Protein product: CASSAGLAGYTGELFF. Looking up the rest from reference TRBV9 and TRBJ2-2 gives the full variable domain: DSGVTQTPKHLITATGQRVTLRCSPRSGDLSVYWYQQSLDQGLQFLIQYYNGEERAKGNILERFSAQQFPDLHSELNLSSLELGDSALYFCASSAGLAGYTGELFFGEGSRLTVL.

V usage is TRBV5-8 and J usage is TRBJ1-2; no definite D call. The CDR3 runs to 12 residues. Trimming pared 0 bases from V and 6 bases from J, leaving 6 bases between. Per the germline V gene, CDR1 is SGHTS and CDR2 is YDEGEE. CDR3 DNA sequence: TGTGCCAGCAGCTTGGCGAGGGATGGCTACACCTTC. Translation: CASSLARDGYTF.

The rearrangement links TRBV6-1 to TRBJ2-5, with 9 bases matching TRBD1. Germline loops: CDR1 MNHNS, CDR2 SASEGT. CDR3 length: 14 amino acids. The ends lost 2 bases at V and 4 bases at J; junction bases unmatched: 2. In DNA form, the CDR3 reads TGTGCCAGCAGTGAAACAGGGGGCCGAGAGACCCAGTACTTC. It codes for CASSETGGRETQYF.

The V and J genes are TRBV6-6 and TRBJ2-1; 7 nucleotides match TRBD2. This CDR3 has 16 residues. With 7 bases clipped from V and 0 bases from J, the junction kept 9 bases outside the gene matches. In germline, CDR1 is MNHNY, CDR2 SVGAGI (reference sequence). CDR3 DNA sequence: TGTGCCAGCACCCACCCCGGGGGGAGCTCCTACAATGAGCAGTTCTTC. Its protein is CASTHPGGSSYNEQFF.

The chain uses TRBV29-1 and TRBJ2-1; D is possibly TRBD1 (5 bases). V lost 1 base and J lost 7, with 14 bases in between. The CDR3 length is 14 residues. Germline-derived CDR1 and CDR2 are SQVTM and ANQGSEA. The CDR3 is CSVEAAREWNEQFF. In DNA form, the CDR3 reads TGCAGCGTTGAAGCGGCCAGGGAATGGAATGAGCAGTTCTTC.

V gene TRBV4-3 combines with J gene TRBJ1-2; 8 nucleotides agree with TRBD1. Trimming removed 1 base from V and 1 base from J; junction bases left unmatched: 5. Germline V CDR1 and CDR2: LGHNA, YSLEER. The CDR3 sequence is 16 residues long. The CDR3 reads CASSQGSGGLNYGYTF. The CDR3 DNA is TGCGCCAGCAGCCAAGGGTCAGGGGGCCTTAACTATGGCTACACCTTC.

V is TRBV7-2 and J is TRBJ2-7; 7 bases are a match to TRBD1. The CDR3 is made up of 16 amino acids. J gave up 1 base and V 5 bases, and 11 bases lay outside the gene matches. CDR1 SGHTA and CDR2 FQGNSA come from the germline V gene. The CDR3 bases are TGTGCCAGCAGCCGTTCTACCGGGACAGTTTCCTACGAGCAGTACTTC. It encodes CASSRSTGTVSYEQYF.

This chain joins TRBV9 and TRBJ2-7; D possibly corresponds to TRBD2 (6 bases). The germline CDR1 and CDR2 sequences are SGDLS and YYNGEE. This CDR3 region has 12 residues. V lost 4 bases and J lost 9, with 14 bases in between. CDR3 DNA sequence: TGTGCCAGCAGCCCTTCGGCGGGGACGCAGTACTTC. This gives the protein CASSPSAGTQYF. The entire variable domain, with the rest obtained from reference TRBV9 and TRBJ2-7, is as follows: DSGVTQTPKHLITATGQRVTLRCSPRSGDLSVYWYQQSLDQGLQFLIQYYNGEERAKGNILERFSAQQFPDLHSELNLSSLELGDSALYFCASSPSAGTQYFGPGTRLTVT.

This clone was observed a handful of times. The chain joins TRBV12-2 to TRBJ2-4; TRBD2 is the table's D call, not checked against the DNA. TRBV12-2 is deemed a pseudogene. The CDR3 is 18 amino acids. This CDR3 reads CASRPQGLAGGSKNIQYF. The CDR3 DNA sequence: TGTGCAAGTCGCCCCCAGGGGCTAGCGGGGGGATCCAAAAACATTCAGTACTTC.

This chain links TRBV7-2 with TRBJ2-3, with a possible D match to TRBD2 (7 bases). Germline CDR1 reads SGHTA; CDR2 reads FQGNSA. This CDR3 spans 14 amino acids. The ends were cut back, 3 bases at V and 3 bases at J, with 10 bases in the middle. CDR3 sequence reads: CASSLGGPTDTQYF. CDR3 nucleotides: TGTGCCAGCAGCTTGGGGGGGCCAACAGATACGCAGTATTTT.

The chain couples TRBV7-2 to TRBJ2-5; TRBD2 matches at 9 bases. The CDR3 has 14 amino acids. The germline CDR1 and CDR2 sequences are SGHTA and FQGNSA. The ends lost 1 base at V and 5 bases at J; junction bases unmatched: 2. The CDR3, as DNA: TGTGCCAGCAGCTTAGGACTAGCGGAGGAGACCCAGTACTTC. Encoded protein: CASSLGLAEETQYF.

The rearrangement joins TRBV4-3 to TRBJ2-3; 13 nucleotides agree with TRBD2. J lost 1 base, V lost 4 bases, and 11 bases had no gene match. CDR1 and CDR2 (germline): LGHNA, YSLEER. The CDR3 sequence is 19 residues long. CDR3 bases: TGCGCCAGCAGCCCGAGTCTTACTAGCGGGGGGGCCGGCACAGATACGCAGTATTTT. It specifies CASSPSLTSGGAGTDTQYF.

The V call is TRBV19, the J call TRBJ2-7; TRBD2 might be the D (5 bases). Germline CDR1 LNHDA, CDR2 SQIVND (reference sequence). The CDR3 length is 14 residues. V dropped 7 bases and J dropped 6 bases, with 19 bases sitting between them. The chain's CDR3 is CASTEEGAVGEQYF. The DNA of the CDR3 is TGTGCCAGTACGGAAGAGGGCGCGGTAGGCGAGCAGTACTTC.

The gene calls are TRBV9 and TRBJ2-6; the D gene is possibly TRBD2 (6 bases). Trimming took 0 bases from V and 2 from J, leaving 21 bases between them. The CDR3 loop spans 20 amino acids. In germline, CDR1 is SGDLS, CDR2 YYNGEE. CDR3 region: CASSVDPRRRGDAGANVLTF. The CDR3 nucleotides are TGTGCCAGCAGCGTAGACCCTCGGAGGCGGGGTGACGCTGGGGCCAACGTCCTGACTTTC.

The chain employs TRBV6-1 and TRBJ1-5, with TRBD1 identical over 7 bases. After removal of 3 bases from V and 0 bases from J, the junction contained 8 bases not matched to a gene. Germline assignment: CDR1 MNHNS and CDR2 SASEGT. The CDR3 consists of 17 residues. The CDR3 is CASSDPTGVNSNQPQHF. In nucleotides, the CDR3 is TGTGCCAGCAGTGATCCCACAGGGGTTAATAGCAATCAGCCCCAGCATTTT.

The chain has TRBV2 and TRBJ1-2; D is uncertain. The V and J ends lost 4 bases and 8 bases respectively, with 26 bases between them. Germline V gene data show CDR1 as SNHLY and CDR2 as FYNNEI. The CDR3 runs to 17 residues. CDR3 sequence (DNA): TGTGCCAGCAGTGTCAGGACGCCGGGATCTGGTAGGGTGGGCTACACCTTC. Amino acids: CASSVRTPGSGRVGYTF.

The V gene is TRBV11-2, the J gene TRBJ2-1, with 7 positions matching TRBD2. CDR1 and CDR2 (germline): SGHAT, FQNNGV. The CDR3 consists of 18 residues. The V gene end was trimmed by 1 base and the J gene end by 3 bases; junction bases not matched to a gene: 12. The CDR3 loop is CASSLGEGLRFFYNEQFF. Written as DNA, the CDR3 is TGTGCCAGCAGCTTAGGGGAGGGACTACGTTTTTTCTACAATGAGCAGTTCTTC. Full variable domain (remainder filled in from reference TRBV11-2 and TRBJ2-1): EAGVAQSPRYKIIEKRQSVAFWCNPISGHATLYWYQQILGQGPKLLIQFQNNGVVDDSQLPKDRFSAERLKGVDSTLKIQPAKLEDSAVYLCASSLGEGLRFFYNEQFFGPGTRLTVL.

The chain links TRBV7-2 to TRBJ2-3; 7 bases are a match to TRBD2. Trimming at V came to 4 bases and at J to 2 bases, leaving 9 bases not matched to a gene. The CDR3 is made up of 16 amino acids. In germline, CDR1 is SGHTA, CDR2 FQGNSA. The CDR3 DNA reads as TGTGCCAGCAGCTGGGTGAGCGGGGAGCCCACAGATACGCAGTATTTT. This sequence encodes CASSWVSGEPTDTQYF.

This chain links TRBV11-2 with TRBJ1-4, with 7 bases matching TRBD1. Germline-derived CDR1 and CDR2 are SGHAT and FQNNGV. The V and J ends lost 6 bases and 0 bases, in that order; junction bases with no gene match: 4. The CDR3 length is 15 residues. CDR3 amino acids: CASSSDRATNEKLFF. The CDR3 DNA reads as TGTGCCAGCAGTTCAGACAGGGCAACTAATGAAAAACTGTTTTTT.

The rearrangement joins TRBV6-1 to TRBJ1-1; TRBD1 might be the D (6 bases). There are 14 residues in the CDR3. With 2 bases removed from V and 4 bases from J, the gap between germline ends came to 11 bases. The germline V gene has CDR1 MNHNS and CDR2 SASEGT. Written as DNA, the CDR3 is TGTGCCAGCAGTGAAACAGGGAGGGGCACTGAAGCTTTCTTT. Translation: CASSETGRGTEAFF.

This clone has just a few counts. The chain joins TRBV7-2 to TRBJ1-2; 7 nucleotides align to TRBD1. Germline CDR1 and CDR2: SGHTA and FQGNSA. This CDR3 contains 14 residues. The J segment lost 8 bases and the V segment lost 4 bases, leaving 10 bases of the junction unmatched. CDR3 DNA sequence: TGTGCCAGCAGCTCCTACGACAGGGCGGCGGGCTACACCTTC. Its protein is CASSSYDRAAGYTF.

This chain links TRBV7-9 with TRBJ1-5; D gene ambiguous. V dropped 0 bases and J dropped 4 bases, with 7 bases sitting between them. The V gene's germline CDR1 is SEHNR and CDR2 FQNEAQ (reference sequence). The CDR3 runs 14 residues. In DNA form, the CDR3 reads TGTGCCAGCAGCTTAGCGTCAGGTAATCAGCCCCAGCATTTT. It translates to CASSLASGNQPQHF. Filled out from reference TRBV7-9 and TRBJ1-5, the complete variable domain reads DTGVSQNPRHKITKRGQNVTFRCDPISEHNRLYWYRQTLGQGPEFLTYFQNEAQLEKSRLLSDRFSAERPKGSFSTLEIQRTEQGDSAMYLCASSLASGNQPQHFGDGTRLSIL.